These T cell receptor beta chains were read from a single sample in a study of vaccination effects on CD4 cells after COVID-19. Assay used: immunoSEQ multiplex PCR; TCRdb lists only in-frame clones, some missing. The table has 78,000 or so clones, over 70% seen once. These receptors' antigens are unknown. The specimen comprised CD4+ T cells from PBMCs cultured with SARS-CoV-2 spike peptides, sampled before COVID-19 vaccination. These receptors came from a human donor who received a COVID-19 vaccine. Both conserved end residues are part of each CDR3. D genes are given only for firm matches. Not every row has a clone size; where given, it reads once, few, many or a size class.

D | J | size | V | CDR3 | DNA
- | TRBJ1-1 | - | TRBV7-2 | CASSLEVNTEAFF | TGTGCCAGCAGCTTAGAGGTGAACACTGAAGCTTTCTTT
TRBD2 | TRBJ2-1 | - | TRBV10-1 | CASSGAGGQSYNEQFF | TGCGCCAGCAGTGGAGCGGGGGGGCAGTCCTACAATGAGCAGTTCTTC
TRBD2 | TRBJ2-2 | - | TRBV19 | CASSIGPIGGDTGELFF | TGTGCCAGTAGTATAGGCCCTATTGGGGGGGACACCGGGGAGCTGTTTTTT
- | TRBJ1-2 | - | TRBV30 | CAWSHLYGYTF | TGTGCCTGGAGCCATCTCTATGGCTACACCTTC
- | TRBJ1-2 | - | TRBV28 | CASTDLADRFNYGYTF | TGTGCCAGCACCGACCTGGCGGACAGATTTAACTATGGCTACACCTTC
- | TRBJ2-5 | - | TRBV5-1 | CASSFTGPQETQYF | TGCGCCAGCAGCTTCACAGGGCCCCAAGAGACCCAGTACTTC
TRBD2 | TRBJ2-5 | - | TRBV5-1 | CASSSSRAGGNQETQYF | TGCGCCAGCAGCTCGAGCCGGGCCGGGGGGAATCAAGAGACCCAGTACTTC
- | TRBJ1-3 | - | TRBV5-1 | CASSLAGSGGNTIYF | TGCGCCAGCAGCTTGGCCGGATCCGGAGGAAACACCATATATTTT
- | TRBJ1-2 | few | TRBV7-8 | CASSLLAQYYGYTF | TGTGCCAGCAGCTTACTCGCACAGTACTATGGCTACACCTTC
- | TRBJ1-2 | - | TRBV5-1 | CASSLARGYGYTF | TGCGCCAGCAGCTTGGCGCGTGGATATGGCTACACCTTC
TRBD1 | TRBJ2-5 | - | TRBV19 | CASSLNRGYQETQYF | TGTGCCAGTAGTCTAAACAGGGGGTACCAAGAGACCCAGTACTTC
TRBD1 | TRBJ2-3 | - | TRBV24-1 | CATSDSRYRGEAQYF | TGTGCCACCAGTGATTCTAGGTACAGGGGCGAGGCGCAGTATTTT
- | TRBJ2-6 | few | TRBV2 | CASLPPAGLFSGANVLTF | TGTGCCAGCCTCCCCCCGGCAGGGCTTTTCTCTGGGGCCAACGTCCTGACTTTC
- | TRBJ1-4 | - | TRBV5-1 | CASSLEGLEEKLFF | TGCGCCAGCAGCTTGGAGGGGTTGGAGGAAAAACTGTTTTTT
TRBD1 | TRBJ2-2 | - | TRBV25-1 | CASSGRTGGNTGELFF | TGTGCCAGCAGTGGCCGGACAGGGGGCAACACCGGGGAGCTGTTTTTT
- | TRBJ2-2 | - | TRBV27 | CASRSTLTAAGELFF | TGTGCCAGCAGATCAACCTTGACGGCGGCCGGGGAGCTGTTTTTT
TRBD2 | TRBJ2-3 | - | TRBV5-1 | CASSLGTSGGADTQYF | TGCGCCAGCAGCCTGGGGACTAGCGGGGGGGCAGATACGCAGTATTTT
- | TRBJ1-2 | few | TRBV30 | CAWSDNGGYTF | TGTGCCTGGAGTGATAACGGGGGCTACACCTTC
- | TRBJ2-3 | once | TRBV12-5 | CASGLVQDGTTSTDTQYF | TGTGCTAGTGGTTTGGTACAGGATGGGACAACTAGCACAGATACGCAGTATTTT
- | TRBJ2-5 | - | TRBV6-5 | CASTTTGTAQETQYF | TGTGCCAGCACCACAACCGGGACGGCCCAAGAGACCCAGTACTTC
TRBD1 | TRBJ2-1 | - | TRBV10-2 | CASSEGSGTVQFF | TGCGCCAGCAGTGAGGGGTCCGGGACAGTTCAGTTCTTC
TRBD2 | TRBJ2-5 | - | TRBV19 | CASSPGGVASGGHRRYF | TGTGCCAGTAGTCCTGGGGGGGTGGCTAGCGGGGGCCACCGACGGTACTTC
- | TRBJ1-5 | - | TRBV18 | CASSPQGSTSNQPQHF | TGTGCCAGCTCACCACAAGGATCAACTAGCAATCAGCCCCAGCATTTT